Following are 18 T cell receptor beta chains from one sample sequenced in a study of T cell clonality in common variable immunodeficiency. Clones were sequenced by immunoSEQ multiplex PCR, and TCRdb holds only the in-frame ones, with some missing. Sampling found tens of thousands of clones, none seen once. The sequencing sample was made of peripheral blood mononuclear cells. These receptors were collected from a person aged 18 to 69 in good health.

At least ten counts were recorded for this clone. The CDR3 end lies 3 residues beyond the end of the read and is filled in from the germline J gene. This chain joins TRBV11-2 and TRBJ2-3; 14 bases are shared with TRBD2. The CDR3 contains 15 residues. Unmatched junction bases numbered 4, after V lost 5 bases and J lost 6 bases. Per the germline V gene, CDR1 is SGHAT and CDR2 is FQNNGV. The CDR3 loop reads CASSPTSGRVDTQYF. The CDR3 DNA, read in part, is TGTGCCAGCAGCCCGACTAGCGGGAGGGTGGATACG.

This clone was seen many times. With the read ending 3 residues before the CDR3 end, the germline J gene is used to fill in that end. The genes are TRBV18 and TRBJ1-5, with 7 bases fitting TRBD1. The CDR3 is 13 amino acids. The V segment lost 5 bases and the J segment 6 bases; nucleotides outside the gene matches: 4. Germline CDR1 KGHSH, CDR2 LQKENI. CDR3 bases read: TGTGCCAGCTCATCGGGACAGCGTCAGCCC. This translates into CASSSGQRQP. The CDR3 in full is CASSSGQRQPQHF.

This clone came up many times. A read error may produce the germline difference seen at one junction end. Read data end 3 residues before the CDR3 end; the end is taken from the germline J gene. The J gene is TRBJ2-1, the V gene TRBV4-2, with D possibly being TRBD1 (6 bases). CDR3 length: 16 amino acids. Germline loops: CDR1 LGHNA, CDR2 YNFKEQ. CDR3 in amino acids: CASSQDSGQSYNEQFF. CDR3 DNA, as far as it was read: TGCGCCAGCAGCCAAGATTCCGGACAGTCTTACAATGAG.

Ten or more counts support this clone. The missing CDR3 end, 3 residues past where the read stops, is filled in from the germline J gene. The V and J genes are TRBV7-9 and TRBJ1-2; possible D gene TRBD1, 6 bases. The V end was cut by 6 bases, the J end by 1 base, with 15 bases between. CDR1 is SEHNR and CDR2 is FQNEAQ in the germline V gene (reference sequence). The CDR3 covers 15 residues. CDR3 sequence: CASRPPTGFNYGYTF. Partial CDR3 DNA: TGTGCCAGCAGACCGCCAACAGGGTTTAACTATGGC.

This clone was picked up many times. The read halts 3 residues ahead of the CDR3 end, with the missing end drawn from the germline J gene. This sequence joins TRBV7-3 and TRBJ2-3, with D unclear. V was pared by 1 base and J by 4 bases, with 18 bases between. The CDR3 is 17 residues long. Germline V gene lookup returns CDR1 SGHTA and CDR2 FQGTGA. The part of the CDR3 DNA that was read is TGTGCCAGCAGCTTAATTGGGTTGGCCCAGCGCTCAGATACG. This sequence encodes CASSLIGLAQRSDT. From start to end, the CDR3 is CASSLIGLAQRSDTQYF.

This clone was detected many times. The read falls 3 residues short of the CDR3 end, and the missing part is taken from the germline J gene. The V gene is TRBV5-1, the J gene TRBJ2-3, with 8 bases that match TRBD2. The CDR3 is 14 amino acids. The junction had 5 bases not matched to a gene; V was cut back by 5 bases and J by 3 bases. Germline CDR1 reads SGHRS; CDR2 reads YFSETQ. CDR3 amino acids: CASSSGVGTDTQYF. CDR3 DNA, as far as it was read: TGCGCCAGCAGTAGCGGGGTTGGGACAGATACG.

This clone was seen many times. The read halts 3 residues ahead of the CDR3 end, with the missing end drawn from the germline J gene. The chain carries TRBV5-1 and TRBJ1-1, with TRBD1 matching over 7 bases. CDR3 length: 15 amino acids. Germline values: CDR1 SGHRS, CDR2 YFSETQ. J was trimmed by 3 bases and V by 4 bases; bases with no gene match: 9. The CDR3 bases that were read are TGCGCCAGCAGCCCTGACAGGGTTGTGTACACTGAA. Its protein product is CASSPDRVVYTE. The entire CDR3 protein reads CASSPDRVVYTEAFF.

Points on this clone: Coverage ceases 3 residues before the CDR3 finishes, and the germline J gene fills in the end. V is TRBV19 and J is TRBJ2-5; 7 bases align to TRBD1. V lost 6 bases, J lost 5 bases, and 12 bases stayed unmatched. Germline values: CDR1 LNHDA, CDR2 SQIVND (reference sequence). The CDR3 has 15 residues. CDR3 amino acids: CASRPQQGLYETQYF. The DNA read from the CDR3 is TGTGCCAGTAGGCCCCAACAGGGGTTGTACGAGACC.

Ten or more counts support this clone. The read is 3 residues too short to cover the CDR3 end, so that end is filled in from the germline J gene. The chain couples TRBV18 to TRBJ2-1; 13 positions match TRBD2. This CDR3 region has 15 residues. J lost 6 bases, V lost 3 bases, and 2 bases had no gene match. From germline, CDR1 is KGHSH and CDR2 LQKENI. The CDR3 sequence is CASSPTSGRANEQFF. The CDR3 bases that were read are TGTGCCAGCTCACCTACTAGCGGGAGGGCCAATGAG.

This clone was observed many times. The read terminates 3 residues before the CDR3 end, so the remaining end is supplied by the germline J gene. The chain has TRBV30 and TRBJ2-5, with 8 nucleotides matching TRBD2. Germline CDR1 and CDR2: GTSNPN and SVGIG (reference sequence). The CDR3 covers 15 residues. Trimming cost V 1 base and J 5 bases; bases outside gene matches: 9. The CDR3 bases that were read are TGTGCCTGGAGTGATGGTGGGACTAGTTGGGAGACC. This codes for CAWSDGGTSWET. The whole CDR3 protein reads CAWSDGGTSWETQYF.

Many counts were recorded for this clone. Sequencing ends 3 residues short of the CDR3 end; the germline J gene provides the rest. V and J are TRBV11-3 and TRBJ2-5; 11 nucleotides align to TRBD2. Per the germline V gene, CDR1 is SGHNT and CDR2 is YENEEA. This CDR3 has 14 amino acids. With V trimmed by 5 bases and J by 5 bases, 4 bases remained unmatched. CDR3 region: CASSTRTSGETQYF. The CDR3 bases that were read are TGTGCCAGCAGCACTCGGACTAGCGGGGAGACC.

There are many counts of this clone. CDR3 bases read: TGCAGTGCTAATGCGCAAACCTACGAG. Its translation is CSANAQTYE. The entire CDR3 reads CSANAQTYEQYF. This chain links TRBV20-1 with TRBJ2-7; D unclear. The observed sequence ends 3 residues before the CDR3 terminus, with the missing tail filled in from the germline J gene. The V end lost 4 bases, the J end lost 2 bases, and 9 bases lay between the germline ends. Germline assignment: CDR1 DFQATT and CDR2 SNEGSKA (reference sequence). CDR3 length: 12 amino acids.

This clone was recorded many times. The read terminates 3 residues before the CDR3 end, so the remaining end is supplied by the germline J gene. The chain couples TRBV19 to TRBJ1-5; D is uncertain. Trimming took 3 bases from V and 0 from J, leaving 18 bases between them. CDR3 size: 18 residues. Per germline, CDR1 LNHDA and CDR2 SQIVND (reference sequence). The CDR3: CASSIHNALYYSNQPQHF. The sequenced CDR3 bases are TGTGCCAGTAGTATTCATAACGCCCTATACTATAGCAATCAGCCC.

This clone was recorded many times. Read data end 3 residues before the CDR3 end; the end is taken from the germline J gene. Other DNA sequences in the same sample also yield this CDR3. This rearrangement joins TRBV5-4 to TRBJ2-7; D might be TRBD1 (5 bases). This CDR3 contains 15 residues. V was clipped by 0 bases and J by 0 bases, with 10 bases between them. CDR1 is SGHNT and CDR2 is YYREEE in the germline V gene (reference sequence). CDR3 loop: CASSLDRSSSYEQYF. The CDR3 bases that were read are TGTGCCAGCAGCTTGGACAGGTCGAGCTCCTACGAG. Based on the CDR3 plus reference TRBV5-4 and TRBJ2-7, the full variable domain is ETGVTQSPTHLIKTRGQQVTLRCSSQSGHNTVSWYQQALGQGPQFIFQYYREEENGRGNFPPRFSGLQFPNYSSELNVNALELDDSALYLCASSLDRSSSYEQYFGPGTRLTVT.

In this sample, this clone turned up many times. The missing CDR3 end, 3 residues past where the read stops, is filled in from the germline J gene. V and J are TRBV6-1 and TRBJ2-5; no definite D call. Germline CDR1 reads MNHNS; CDR2 reads SASEGT. There are 14 residues in the CDR3. The V end lost 0 bases, the J end lost 3 bases, and 8 bases lay between the germline ends. The CDR3 bases that were read are TGTGCCAGCAGTGAAGCGCGGAAAAAAGAGACC. Its protein is CASSEARKKET. The entire CDR3 is CASSEARKKETQYF.

In this sample, this clone turned up many times. The read is 3 residues too short to cover the CDR3 end, so that end is filled in from the germline J gene. The chain joins TRBV2 to TRBJ2-1, with 8 nucleotides matching TRBD1. Per germline, CDR1 SNHLY and CDR2 FYNNEI. The CDR3 runs to 15 residues. V lost 5 bases to trimming and J lost 5 bases; unmatched junction nucleotides: 8. The CDR3 loop reads CASSTGQGPHNEQFF. The sequenced part of the CDR3 DNA is TGTGCCAGCAGTACAGGACAGGGCCCCCACAATGAG.

This clone was seen repeatedly, ten times or more. The read terminates 3 residues ahead of where the CDR3 ends, so the germline J gene completes it. The chain carries TRBV29-1 and TRBJ1-5; the match to TRBD1 covers 8 bases. With V trimmed by 4 bases and J by 1 base, 6 bases remained unmatched. The germline V gene has CDR1 SQVTM and CDR2 ANQGSEA. This CDR3 is built from 15 residues. The chain's CDR3 is CSVGEQGDSNQPQHF. The covered CDR3 bases are TGCAGCGTTGGCGAACAGGGGGACAGCAATCAGCCC.

This clone occurred many times. The read finishes 3 residues shy of the CDR3 end, and the germline J gene is used to complete it. The V and J genes are TRBV19 and TRBJ2-4, with 10 bases matching TRBD2. Germline CDR1 LNHDA, CDR2 SQIVND (reference sequence). CDR3 size: 17 residues. V gave up 9 bases and J gave up 0 bases; unmatched junction bases: 11. CDR3 sequence reads: CARLFTSGKLAKNIQYF. Partial CDR3 DNA: TGTGCCAGACTCTTTACTAGCGGGAAGTTAGCCAAAAACATT.